Below are 15 T cell receptor beta chains sequenced from a single sample in a study of shared clonotypes between healthy human individuals. Only in-frame clones appear in the TCRdb table, and some are missing; sequencing was by immunoSEQ multiplex PCR. The table has roughly 2.6 million clones, around 90% seen once. The source material was naive CD4+ T cells sorted from blood. Subset noted: CD45RA+ positively selected. Source of these receptors: a young man in good health.

J is TRBJ2-7 and V is TRBV5-1, with 9 bases matching TRBD2. Per germline, CDR1 SGHRS and CDR2 YFSETQ. CDR3 length: 14 amino acids. V was clipped by 3 bases and J by 2 bases; unmatched bases: 3. Written as DNA, the CDR3 is TGCGCCAGCAGCTCTGTAGCGGGGGCCTACGAGCAGTACTTC. Encoded protein: CASSSVAGAYEQYF.

This chain uses TRBV2 with TRBJ2-1, with TRBD2 matching over 11 bases. V was clipped by 4 bases and J by 2 bases; unmatched bases: 7. Per the germline V gene, CDR1 is SNHLY and CDR2 is FYNNEI. The CDR3 length is 17 residues. CDR3 in amino acids: CASSGTSGLAAYNEQFF. The CDR3 nucleotides read TGTGCCAGCAGTGGGACCTCGGGACTAGCGGCCTACAATGAGCAGTTCTTC.

The V call is TRBV20-1, the J call TRBJ2-3; possible D gene TRBD1, 6 bases. The CDR3 extends over 11 amino acids. CDR1 DFQATT and CDR2 SNEGSKA come from the germline V gene (reference sequence). V was clipped by 5 bases and J by 6 bases, with 9 bases between them. The CDR3 DNA reads as TGCAGTGCTGCGAGGGGGGATACGCAGTATTTT. It translates to CSAARGDTQYF.

Only one count was recorded for this clone. This sequence joins TRBV20-1 and TRBJ2-7; perhaps TRBD2 as D (5 bases). V gave up 7 bases and J gave up 5 bases, with 12 bases separating them. The CDR3 has 11 amino acids. CDR1 DFQATT and CDR2 SNEGSKA come from the germline V gene (reference sequence). The CDR3 protein is CSGEGFDEQYF. In nucleotides, the CDR3 is TGCAGTGGCGAGGGCTTCGACGAGCAGTACTTC.

J is TRBJ2-3 and V is TRBV27, with D tentatively TRBD1 or TRBD2 (5 bases each). V was cut by 3 bases and J by 1 base, with 11 bases left in between. The CDR3 has 15 residues. Germline V gene lookup returns CDR1 MNHEY and CDR2 SMNVEV (reference sequence). CDR3 residues: CASSLGRAGTDTQYF. Here the CDR3 DNA reads TGTGCCAGCAGTTTGGGGCGGGCTGGCACAGATACGCAGTATTTT.

V is TRBV29-1 and J is TRBJ2-7; possibly TRBD1 for D (5 bases). The CDR3 spans 13 residues. Looked up from germline, CDR1 is SQVTM and CDR2 is ANQGSEA. V was pared by 3 bases and J by 6 bases, with 15 bases between. In DNA form, the CDR3 reads TGCAGCGTTGATCCATACTCTACAGGCGAGCAGTACTTC. This sequence encodes CSVDPYSTGEQYF.

V gene TRBV2 combines with J gene TRBJ2-7; 7 bases are a match to TRBD2. Germline V gives CDR1 SNHLY, CDR2 FYNNEI. CDR3 length: 13 amino acids. V lost 3 bases, J lost 7 bases, and 6 bases stayed unmatched. This CDR3 reads CASSDSTSLEQYF. CDR3 DNA sequence: TGTGCCAGCAGTGATTCGACTAGCTTGGAGCAGTACTTC.

The J gene is TRBJ2-5, the V gene TRBV2; TRBD1 aligns across 8 bases. V lost 6 bases, J lost 5 bases, and 14 bases stayed unmatched. The CDR3 has 16 amino acids. The germline CDR1 and CDR2 sequences are SNHLY and FYNNEI. The CDR3 sequence: CASRPGQGSIVETQYF. CDR3 nucleotides: TGTGCCAGCAGGCCCGGACAGGGATCGATCGTGGAGACCCAGTACTTC.

Points on this clone: The identical CDR3 is also encoded by other nucleotide sequences in the sample. The J gene is TRBJ2-7, the V gene TRBV9; TRBD2 agrees at 7 bases. CDR1 is SGDLS, CDR2 YYNGEE, per germline. The CDR3 consists of 14 residues. Trimming at V came to 0 bases and at J to 2 bases, leaving 2 bases not matched to a gene. The CDR3 nucleotides are TGTGCCAGCAGCGTAGGGGGAGGGACCTACGAGCAGTACTTC. It yields the protein CASSVGGGTYEQYF.

About this clone: The same CDR3 can be traced to other DNA sequences in this sample. As DNA, the CDR3 is TGTGCCAGCAGCTTGGAACAGGGGAGGGAGACCCAGTACTTC. As protein: CASSLEQGRETQYF. The chain combines TRBV5-4 with TRBJ2-5, with D maybe TRBD1 (7 bases). Germline CDR1 reads SGHNT; CDR2 reads YYREEE (reference sequence). Trimming stripped 0 bases from V and 5 bases from J, with 11 bases between. The CDR3 covers 14 residues.

V and J are TRBV27 and TRBJ2-7; unclear D gene. Trimming took off 6 bases at V and 2 bases at J, with 8 bases between the two ends. Germline lookup yields CDR1 MNHEY and CDR2 SMNVEV (reference sequence). The CDR3 is made up of 12 amino acids. The CDR3 sequence: CASRSNPYEQYF. The CDR3 coding sequence is TGTGCCAGCAGGTCGAATCCCTACGAGCAGTACTTC.

The chain has TRBV7-6 and TRBJ1-1; D may be TRBD1 (5 bases). The CDR3 sequence is 12 residues long. V was shortened by 7 bases and J by 4 bases, with 10 bases between the two germline ends. Germline V gene sequence: CDR1 SGHVS, CDR2 FNYEAQ. CDR3 DNA: TGTGCCAGCAAGCAGGGCGGCACTGAAGCTTTCTTT. Translation: CASKQGGTEAFF.

The count of this clone is one. The rearrangement links TRBV6-1 to TRBJ2-3; D gene unclear. Germline CDR1 MNHNS, CDR2 SASEGT. The V end lost 6 bases, the J end lost 0 bases, and 10 bases lay between the germline ends. The CDR3 is 14 residues long. The CDR3 DNA is TGTGCCAGCAGCGCAGAAGGAAGCACAGATACGCAGTATTTT. Its translation: CASSAEGSTDTQYF.

This clone was detected only once. The CDR3 bases are TGTGCCTGGAGTGTACCCAGGGCCGACGGCTACACCTTC. It specifies CAWSVPRADGYTF. The chain uses TRBV30 and TRBJ1-2, with a weak D call TRBD1 (5 bases). The germline gives CDR1 GTSNPN, CDR2 SVGIG (reference sequence). This CDR3 spans 13 amino acids. V was cut by 0 bases and J by 8 bases, with 13 bases left in between.

This chain connects TRBV11-2 to TRBJ2-2, with D possibly TRBD1 on 5 matching bases. In germline, CDR1 is SGHAT, CDR2 FQNNGV. Trimming removed 3 bases at V and 0 bases at J, with 8 bases between. The CDR3 totals 15 residues. The CDR3 bases are TGTGCCAGCAGCTTTGCAGGGACGAACACCGGGGAGCTGTTTTTT. It specifies CASSFAGTNTGELFF.